This T cell receptor (beta chain) was retrieved from a study of persistence of HIV-infected CD4 T cells. The immunoSEQ assay was version 4, run in survey mode. The method was immunoSEQ multiplex PCR; TCRdb's version includes in-frame clones alone and lacks a portion of them. This table holds 45,000 or so clones, 70% to 90% found once. This clone showed up just once. Its cognate antigen is unknown. Cells were stimulated nonspecifically with anti-CD3/anti-CD28 magnetic beads. Sorting of responding CD4+ T cells relied on upregulated CD40 ligand together with CD69. Undetectable plasma HIV-1 RNA below 50 copies/mL lasted at least 4 years. The CDR3 length is 13 residues. Trimming cost V 3 bases and J 6 bases, with 10 bases left between them. Germline-derived CDR1 and CDR2 are SGDLS and YYNGEE. Study results and caveats: TCRbeta richness was lower in CMV- and Gag-responding cells than in anti-CD3/anti-CD28-responding cells.

This TCR was sampled from an adult woman with HIV who was CMV-seropositive. This sample comprised CD4+ T cells sorted from PBMCs after approximately 18-hour stimulation, obtained from a patient who received antiretroviral therapy. The chain uses TRBV9 and TRBJ2-1; D is uncertain. The CDR3 DNA reads as TGTGCCAGCAGCGGCCCAGGCGGCAATGAGCAGTTCTTC. Amino acid sequence: CASSGPGGNEQFF.